The rows below give T cell receptor beta chains drawn from one sample of a study of blood T cell repertoires in COVID-19. TCRdb's copy holds only in-frame clones and misses some; the assay was immunoSEQ multiplex PCR. The repertoire includes roughly 68,000 clones, around 74% of them detected once, and 14% to 15% sits in the top ten. The sample comprised peripheral blood. These receptors all come from a man aged 55 to 70 with COVID-19, enrolled during active disease. Each CDR3 is given with its conserved first and last residue. D genes are given only for firm matches. Clone size is given for some rows only: seen once, a few or many times, or a class if the clone is expanded.

d_gene	v_gene	len	abundance	j_gene	CDR3nt	CDR3aa
.	TRBV5-4	14	few	TRBJ2-3	TGTGCCAGCAGCTCCGCAGGGGCCCTAGATACGCAGTATTTT	CASSSAGALDTQYF
TRBD1	TRBV28	12	.	TRBJ1-5	TGTGCCGGAGGGGGCGCGAACCAGCCCCAGCATTTT	CAGGGANQPQHF
.	TRBV10-1	16	once	TRBJ2-3	TGCGCCAGCAGGGTTACAGGCGATTATTCCACAGATACGCAGTATTTT	CASRVTGDYSTDTQYF
TRBD1	TRBV5-1	13	.	TRBJ2-7	TGCGCCAGCAGGGAGACAGGGGAATCCGAGCAGTACTTC	CASRETGESEQYF
TRBD2	TRBV3-1/TRBV3-2	16	few	TRBJ2-1	TGTGCCAGCAGCCCCCTTGCGGGGGGCTCCTACAATGAGCAGTTCTTC	CASSPLAGGSYNEQFF
.	TRBV12-3/TRBV12-4	13	.	TRBJ2-1	TGTGCCAGCAGTTTATTCCCTCGAGAACAGCAGTTCTTC	CASSLFPREQQFF
TRBD2	TRBV14	16	.	TRBJ2-1	TGTGCCAGCAGCCAAACGACCGGGACTAGCTACAATGAGCAGTTCTTC	CASSQTTGTSYNEQFF
.	TRBV28	14	.	TRBJ2-1	TGTGCCAGCAGTTTAGGAGCCCCAGACAATGAGCAGTTCTTC	CASSLGAPDNEQFF
TRBD1	TRBV6-5	13	.	TRBJ2-7	TGTGCCAGCAGTTCTGACAGGGGAACCGAGCAGTACTTC	CASSSDRGTEQYF
.	TRBV9	16	.	TRBJ2-5	TGTGCCAGCAGCGTAGCGGAGCCCCGGGGTACGGAGACCCAGTACTTC	CASSVAEPRGTETQYF
.	TRBV5-1	14	.	TRBJ2-1	TGCGCCAGCAGCTTGGACCTGGGACACCTCGAGCAGTTCTTC	CASSLDLGHLEQFF